One sample yielded the 23 T cell receptor beta chains listed below, sequenced in a study of CXCR3-negative and CXCR3-positive naive CD8 T cells (dated by TCRdb to between 2018 and 2021). Beyond this particular receptor, the publication reports: TRB CDR3s from CXCR3-positive naive cells showed higher hydrophobicity (lower Kidera factor 4), lower energy, and higher strength and volume indices than CXCR3-negative naive cells.

The instrument was a NextSeq 550. The Human TCR Profiling Kit (MiLaboratory) was used to prepare UMI-labeled 5' RACE TRB cDNA libraries. After the reads were reprocessed by TCRdb, one entry was made per CDR3 protein sequence, with no DNA. The sample's table lists a count of 150,000 or so distinct CDR3 sequences. The ten largest account for approximately 0.51% of the sample. For these receptors, no antigen is known. The sequencing sample was made of naive CXCR3+ CD8+ T cells from blood. What this sample's cell subset or site label stands for: CD45RO-CCR7+CD27+CD95- naive CD8+ T cells expressing CXCR3 (TNR3+). The source of these receptors is a human donor in good health. Some clones in this sample may be carry-over from other donors' samples.

The rearrangement links TRBV6-4 to TRBJ2-5; TCRdb's D call of TRBD1 is untestable without DNA. The CDR3 has 15 residues. Looked up from germline, CDR1 is MRHNA and CDR2 is SNTAGT. The CDR3 sequence: CASSDGPGGQETQYF.

V gene TRBV2 combines with J gene TRBJ1-1; lacking DNA, the TRBD1 call made by TCRdb goes unchecked. The CDR3 has 15 amino acids. In germline, CDR1 is SNHLY, CDR2 FYNNEI. The CDR3 here is CASSEFSGANTEAFF.

This chain connects TRBV15 to TRBJ2-1; TCRdb returns TRBD2, unconfirmable since there is no DNA. Germline CDR1 and CDR2: LNHNV and YYDKDF (reference sequence). The CDR3 extends over 14 amino acids. The CDR3 reads CATTPSGACNEQFF.

The genes are TRBV7-9 and TRBJ2-3; the D call of TRBD1 rests on TCRdb alone, since no DNA is present to check it. The length of the CDR3 is 16 residues. Germline V gene sequence: CDR1 SEHNR, CDR2 FQNEAQ (reference sequence). The CDR3 spells CASSFIVATGTDTQYF.

J is TRBJ2-6 and V is TRBV7-9; TCRdb designates TRBD2, a call that cannot be tested without DNA. This CDR3 is 18 amino acids long. Germline values: CDR1 SEHNR, CDR2 FQNEAQ (reference sequence). CDR3 protein: CASSLPVLAGTGANVLTF.

The genes are TRBV28 and TRBJ2-1; TCRdb lists TRBD2, though no DNA is available to test this call. CDR1 and CDR2 from the germline V gene are MDHEN and SYDVKM. This CDR3 region has 16 residues. The CDR3 spells CASSLRAPSSYNEQFF.

The J gene is TRBJ2-5, the V gene TRBV28; checking the TCRdb D call of TRBD1 is not possible without DNA. The CDR3 sequence is 14 residues long. Germline values: CDR1 MDHEN, CDR2 SYDVKM. The CDR3 loop is CASSQTGIQDTQYF.

The chain employs TRBV6-5 and TRBJ2-7; the TCRdb D gene call, TRBD1, has no DNA to confirm it. CDR1 and CDR2 from the germline V gene are MNHEY and SVGAGI. CDR3 length: 13 residues. CDR3 in amino acids: CASGPRGTYEQYF.

The chain has TRBV6-5 and TRBJ1-1; the D call of TRBD1 rests on TCRdb alone, since no DNA is present to check it. In germline, CDR1 is MNHEY, CDR2 SVGAGI. This CDR3 spans 13 amino acids. CDR3 amino acids: CASSYTKGVGAFF.

V and J are TRBV9 and TRBJ2-3; TCRdb names TRBD1, which stays unverified in the absence of DNA. The CDR3 runs 13 residues. Germline V gives CDR1 SGDLS, CDR2 YYNGEE. CDR3 residues: CASSSDRDDTQYF.

J is TRBJ1-1 and V is TRBV29-1. Germline V gives CDR1 SQVTM, CDR2 ANQGSEA. The CDR3 runs 12 residues. The CDR3 sequence is CSVAVQNTEAFF. Based on the CDR3 plus reference TRBV29-1 and TRBJ1-1, the full variable domain is SAVISQKPSRDICQRGTSLTIQCQVDSQVTMMFWYRQQPGQSLTLIATANQGSEATYESGFVIDKFPISRPNLTFSTLTVSNMSPEDSSIYLCSVAVQNTEAFFGQGTRLTVV.

The rearrangement uses TRBV3-1 and TRBJ2-1; there is no DNA to check the TCRdb D call of TRBD1. The CDR3 runs 14 residues. Looked up from germline, CDR1 is LGHDT and CDR2 is YNNKEL (reference sequence). CDR3 sequence: CASSPPGSYNEQFF.

This chain uses TRBV19 with TRBJ1-1; absent DNA, TCRdb's TRBD1 call cannot be checked. There are 14 residues in the CDR3. In germline, CDR1 is LNHDA, CDR2 SQIVND (reference sequence). CDR3 amino acids: CASSLPDRGSEAFF.

The chain employs TRBV25-1 and TRBJ2-2. The CDR3 length is 13 residues. Germline CDR1 MGHDK, CDR2 SYGVNS. The CDR3 spells CASSAGNTGELFF. Filled out from reference TRBV25-1 and TRBJ2-2, the complete variable domain reads EADIYQTPRYLVIGTGKKITLECSQTMGHDKMYWYQQDPGMELHLIHYSYGVNSTEKGDLSSESTVSRIRTEHFPLTLESARPSHTSQYLCASSAGNTGELFFGEGSRLTVL.

The V and J genes are TRBV6-2 or TRBV6-3 and TRBJ2-7; TCRdb picks TRBD1, but there is no DNA to check that call. CDR1 is MNHEY, CDR2 SVGEGT, per germline. The CDR3 has 13 amino acids. The CDR3 region is CASSYGTSYEQYF.

The chain is built from TRBV7-9 and TRBJ2-1. This CDR3 spans 15 amino acids. Germline assignment: CDR1 SEHNR and CDR2 FQNEAQ (reference sequence). CDR3 loop: CASSTSRPSYNEQFF.

The V call is TRBV4-1, the J call TRBJ2-2; TCRdb picks TRBD2, but there is no DNA to check that call. There are 22 residues in the CDR3. Germline V gene sequence: CDR1 MGHRA, CDR2 YSYEKL. The CDR3 here is CASSQAPYWGLAGGANTGELFF.

V is TRBV28 and J is TRBJ2-5; the TCRdb call, TRBD2, lacks DNA for checking. Germline CDR1 is MDHEN and CDR2 is SYDVKM. The CDR3 loop spans 16 amino acids. The chain's CDR3 is CASKFYGGGFQETQYF.

This chain connects TRBV28 to TRBJ2-1; the TCRdb D gene call, TRBD2, has no DNA to confirm it. CDR1 is MDHEN, CDR2 SYDVKM, per germline. This CDR3 region has 16 residues. The chain's CDR3 is CASSLLSSASYNEQFF.

The rearrangement links TRBV25-1 to TRBJ2-1. The CDR3 is made up of 12 amino acids. Germline V CDR1 and CDR2: MGHDK, SYGVNS. CDR3 amino acids: CASSEGYNEQFF.

This sequence joins TRBV28 and TRBJ2-1; TCRdb proposes TRBD2, but this gene call is untestable without DNA. The CDR3 loop spans 13 amino acids. From germline, CDR1 is MDHEN and CDR2 SYDVKM. This CDR3 is CATALASYNEQFF.

The chain joins TRBV11-2 to TRBJ2-7; TCRdb reports TRBD1, a call that lacks DNA to check it against. The CDR3 is made up of 15 amino acids. Germline CDR1 SGHAT, CDR2 FQNNGV. The CDR3 reads CASSRRDRVVDEQYF.

The J gene is TRBJ2-7, the V gene TRBV20-1; the D gene TCRdb calls, TRBD1, cannot be checked with no DNA. Germline-derived CDR1 and CDR2 are DFQATT and SNEGSKA (reference sequence). CDR3 length: 15 residues. CDR3 sequence: CSARDLAGLGYEQYF.